This TCR beta chain appears in the sequencing data of a study of T cells in tuberculosis (dated by TCRdb to the late 2010s). Study-level background: In the study, CD1B tetramers and high-throughput TCR immunosequencing were combined to characterize T cells specific for the mycobacterial lipid antigen glucose monomycolate (GMM). With approximately 11 people per group, a South African clinical cohort compared IGRA-negative adolescents, IGRA-positive adolescents with latent tuberculosis, and adults with active tuberculosis. General findings and caveats noted by the study authors: Using GEM motif frequencies, a classifier achieved 70% accuracy, whereas a classifier built on the diverse GMM-specific repertoire got to approximately 90% accuracy (AUROC roughly 0.88). The smaller NN-distances in active tuberculosis patients were driven in part by shorter CDR3-alpha lengths, while the difference seen for TCR-beta was not statistically significant. Active tuberculosis TCR-alpha repertoires showed smaller mean NN-distances to GMM-specific TCRs than IGRA-negative controls, suggesting clonal expansion of these TCRs. Clinical samples were selected based on the availability of cryopreserved specimens, with adults included as active tuberculosis cases and adolescents included as controls.

At study entry, a tuberculin skin test and the QuantiFERON-TB GOLD In-Tube IGRA were used to screen adolescents for latent tuberculosis infection. Immunosequencing was performed on unsorted cryopreserved PBMC and covered 110,000 or so T cells per clinical donor on average. Eleven high schools in the Worcester region of the Western Cape, South Africa, served as enrollment sites for adolescents aged 12 to 18 years. Some ten M. tuberculosis-infected adolescents and some ten uninfected adolescents were selected, with the two groups matched for age and sex. Adolescent PBMC were isolated from freshly drawn heparinized blood by density centrifugation and cryopreserved. From cysteine to phenylalanine, the CDR3 is 12 amino acids long. The retained sequence is limited to the CDR3, 36 bases, with the frame set at the first base. Per the germline V gene, SGHTA is the CDR1 and FQGTGA is the CDR2. Trimming takes 5 bases from V and 5 bases from J, and the germline ends sit 10 bases apart.

About this clone: No cognate antigen has been identified for it. Base-call qualities are not available, and no considerably larger clone is one nucleotide away.

TCR libraries were generated with the immunoSEQ multiplex PCR assay, using TCR-beta and/or TCR-alpha/delta assays for each sample. The amplified TCR libraries were sequenced using the Illumina high-throughput platform. Under the source paper's analysis protocol: Clustering and dimensionality reduction relied on pairwise TCRdist distances among GMM-specific receptors from T cells that were either sorted ex vivo or expanded in vitro. Each clinical repertoire was assigned a mean NN-distance score, defined as the average TCRdist to the nearest 10% of tetramer-positive reference sequences. To compute GEM TCR motif frequency, the fraction of unique TCRs matching known GEM sequences by V/J usage and CDR3 length was calculated. Active tuberculosis was classified by linear discriminant analysis with leave-one-out cross-validation, implemented in scikit-learn. TCRdb obtained this table from immuneACCESS and retained in-frame rearrangements with V and J assigned. These tables miss some clones; where compared with another copy, unresolved V genes account for less than half of the shortfall, and the remainder is unexplained. V and J calls plus clone size are reproduced from that table; the DNA served to infer D and trimming. The sample table holds 20,000 to 25,000 clones, of which roughly 97% were seen once. The ten largest clones capture 6% to 6.5% of the sample.

The chain is encoded by TRBV7-3 joined to TRBJ2-7; the best D guess is TRBD1, with 6 bases matching. The source material was PBMCs. The sequence derives from a donor between 10 and 35 years old with latent tuberculosis or without tuberculosis infection. CDR3 loop: CASSPDSNEQYF. In nucleotides, the sequence is TGTGCCAGCAGCCCGGACAGCAACGAGCAGTACTTC.